The 23 T cell receptor beta chains below all came from one sample that was sequenced in a study of blood T cells in healthy people across ages. The use of a sample-barcoded 5' primer and a J-beta primer mix characterized a second PCR of roughly 6 to 12 cycles. Each CDR3 protein gets one entry after TCRdb re-called the 5' RACE reads with MiXCR. The sample records around 900,000 distinct CDR3 sequences, 25% to 35% being singletons. The sequencing input was blood. These receptor sequences come from a woman older than 75 in good health.

As regards this clonotype: The junction does not match germline at one end; this may be a read error. The chain joins TRBV9 to TRBJ2-3; D might be TRBD1 (6 bases). This CDR3 has 15 amino acids. Looked up from germline, CDR1 is SGDLS and CDR2 is YYNGEE. CDR3 sequence reads: CASSVSGGTADAQYF. CDR3 coding DNA: TGTGCCAGCAGCGTAAGTGGGGGCACGGCAGATGCGCAGTATTTT.

The chain is built from TRBV18 and TRBJ2-1; unclear D gene. This CDR3 contains 15 residues. Trimming shortened V by 3 bases and J by 0 bases, and 9 bases separated the two germline ends. The germline CDR1 and CDR2 sequences are KGHSH and LQKENI. The CDR3 DNA reads as TGTGCCAGCTCACCCGCGTCGAGCTCCTACAATGAGCAGTTCTTC. Translating gives CASSPASSSYNEQFF. The entire variable domain, with the rest obtained from reference TRBV18 and TRBJ2-1, is as follows: NAGVMQNPRHLVRRRGQEARLRCSPMKGHSHVYWYRQLPEEGLKFMVYLQKENIIDESGMPKERFSAEFPKEGPSILRIQQVVRGDSAAYFCASSPASSSYNEQFFGPGTRLTVL.

This clonotype was picked up a small number of times. The chain joins TRBV6-1 to TRBJ1-5, with D unclear. Germline assignment: CDR1 MNHNS and CDR2 SASEGT. With 2 bases removed from V and 3 bases from J, the gap between germline ends came to 14 bases. The CDR3 consists of 16 residues. The CDR3 loop reads CASSEFRSQTNQPQHF. As DNA, the CDR3 is TGTGCCAGCAGTGAATTCAGAAGCCAGACCAATCAGCCCCAGCATTTT.

The chain carries TRBV6-5 and TRBJ1-6, with a tentative D call TRBD1 (6 bases). The CDR3 contains 13 residues. The germline gives CDR1 MNHEY, CDR2 SVGAGI. V was pared by 6 bases and J by 10 bases, with 13 bases between. CDR3 amino acids: CASSDRFGSPLHF. As DNA, the CDR3 is TGTGCCAGCAGCGACAGGTTCGGATCACCCCTCCACTTT.

This CDR3 is CASTARGLRGYEQYF. The DNA for the CDR3 is TGTGCCTCCACTGCGAGAGGGTTAAGGGGCTACGAGCAGTACTTC. This chain uses TRBV12-3 or TRBV12-4 with TRBJ2-7; perhaps D is TRBD1 or TRBD2 (5 bases each). Trimming removed 11 bases at V and 3 bases at J, with 23 bases between. The CDR3 runs 15 residues.

This clonotype has ten or more counts. V and J are TRBV7-9 and TRBJ2-5; 9 bases agree with TRBD1. The CDR3 extends over 15 amino acids. The junction had 7 bases not matched to a gene; V was cut back by 4 bases and J by 4 bases. Germline lookup yields CDR1 SEHNR and CDR2 FQNEAQ (reference sequence). The CDR3 protein is CASSWDRAMGETQYF. The CDR3 nucleotides read TGTGCCAGCAGCTGGGACAGGGCAATGGGAGAGACCCAGTACTTC.

The chain employs TRBV7-9 and TRBJ2-7, with D perhaps matching TRBD1 (6 bases). The CDR3 consists of 14 residues. Trimming took 5 bases from V and 2 from J, leaving 13 bases between them. CDR1 is SEHNR and CDR2 is FQNEAQ in the germline V gene (reference sequence). The CDR3 reads CASSLGQTPYEQYF. The CDR3 DNA reads as TGTGCCAGCAGCCTAGGACAGACCCCCTACGAGCAGTACTTC.

The chain couples TRBV3-1 to TRBJ2-4; tentative D call: TRBD1 (5 bases). With the DNA end fitting TRBJ2-7 better, the J assignment may be wrong. The CDR3 contains 15 residues. Germline CDR1 LGHDT, CDR2 YNNKEL (reference sequence). CDR3 coding DNA: TGTGCCAGCAGCCAAGCGAGGTCGACAGCCTACGAGCAGTACTTC. Protein product: CASSQARSTAYEQYF.

This clonotype has more than one count but fewer than ten. V and J are TRBV5-8 and TRBJ1-5; D perhaps matches TRBD1 (6 bases). This CDR3 is built from 17 residues. V lost 0 bases and J lost 1, with 14 bases in between. In germline, CDR1 is SGHTS, CDR2 YDEGEE. The CDR3 sequence: CASSLVWGQPSNQPQHF. The CDR3 nucleotides read TGTGCCAGCAGCTTGGTCTGGGGGCAACCCAGCAATCAGCCCCAGCATTTT.

This clonotype was found many times. This chain connects TRBV5-1 to TRBJ2-1; D could derive from TRBD1 or TRBD2 (5 bases each). Trimming left V 4 bases short and J 6 bases short, with 17 bases between. Germline V gene lookup returns CDR1 SGHRS and CDR2 YFSETQ. The CDR3 is 15 residues long. The CDR3 reads CASSVSGTRSNEQFF. DNA for the CDR3: TGCGCCAGCAGCGTATCCGGGACGAGAAGCAATGAGCAGTTCTTC. Looking up the rest from reference TRBV5-1 and TRBJ2-1 gives the full variable domain: KAGVTQTPRYLIKTRGQQVTLSCSPISGHRSVSWYQQTPGQGLQFLFEYFSETQRNKGNFPGRFSGRQFSNSRSEMNVSTLELGDSALYLCASSVSGTRSNEQFFGPGTRLTVL.

This clonotype was seen repeatedly, ten times or more. The V call is TRBV20-1, the J call TRBJ1-2, with D possibly matching TRBD1 (6 bases). CDR3 length: 13 amino acids. The germline V and J ends were trimmed by 2 bases and 8 bases, with 15 bases remaining between them. Germline-derived CDR1 and CDR2 are DFQATT and SNEGSKA (reference sequence). CDR3 nucleotides: TGCAGTGCTAGACAGGGGATTGGGTCCGGCTACACCTTC. Translation gives CSARQGIGSGYTF.

There are many counts of this clonotype. The J gene is TRBJ2-7, the V gene TRBV12-3 or TRBV12-4; D is perhaps TRBD1 (7 bases). This CDR3 has 13 residues. Trimming left V 7 bases short and J 7 bases short, with 17 bases between. In DNA form, the CDR3 reads TGTGCCAGCACCTTTGGACAGGCGGGGGAGCAGTACTTC. It encodes CASTFGQAGEQYF.

The genes are TRBV6-5 and TRBJ2-1; the D gene is possibly TRBD2 (6 bases). CDR1 and CDR2 from the germline V gene are MNHEY and SVGAGI. V lost 2 bases and J lost 7, with 9 bases in between. CDR3 length: 13 amino acids. CDR3 DNA sequence: TGTGCCAGCAGTTACCCAGGACTAAATGAGCAGTTCTTC. Translated, it gives CASSYPGLNEQFF.

The CDR3 loop reads CASSLSRQKLFF. In DNA form, the CDR3 reads TGTGCCAGCAGTTTGAGCAGACAAAAACTGTTTTTT. The J gene is TRBJ1-4, the V gene TRBV28, with D unclear. The CDR3 has 12 amino acids. V was trimmed by 3 bases and J by 9 bases, leaving 8 bases between them. Per germline, CDR1 MDHEN and CDR2 SYDVKM.

The V gene is TRBV20-1, the J gene TRBJ1-5; 8 bases map to TRBD1. This CDR3 is built from 15 residues. Germline-derived CDR1 and CDR2 are DFQATT and SNEGSKA (reference sequence). Germline trimming cut 2 bases from V and 4 bases from J; bases unmatched to any gene: 7. CDR3 bases: TGCAGTGCTAGACATGGACAGGGTGAGAATCAGCCCCAGCATTTT. Translated, it gives CSARHGQGENQPQHF.

The V and J genes are TRBV7-9 and TRBJ2-1; D is possibly TRBD1 (6 bases). The end of the DNA is better explained by TRBJ2-7, so the J call may be wrong. From germline, CDR1 is SEHNR and CDR2 FQNEAQ (reference sequence). The CDR3 covers 15 residues. The CDR3 sequence: CASSSTGFSYNEQYF. The CDR3, as DNA: TGTGCCAGCAGCTCCACAGGGTTCTCCTACAATGAGCAGTACTTC.

This clonotype was seen only a few times. The chain employs TRBV6-2 or TRBV6-3 and TRBJ2-7; D is uncertain. Deletions cut 3 bases from V and 10 bases from J, with 13 bases between. From germline, CDR1 is MNHEY and CDR2 SVGEGT. The CDR3 length is 12 residues. CDR3 in DNA: TGTGCCAGCAGTTATGGCCAAGAGGCCCAGTACTTC. This translates into CASSYGQEAQYF.

This clonotype was seen more than once but under ten times. This rearrangement joins TRBV6-2 or TRBV6-3 to TRBJ2-7; 8 nucleotides match TRBD1. Germline V gene sequence: CDR1 MNHEY, CDR2 SVGEGT. This CDR3 has 17 amino acids. After removal of 2 bases from V and 7 bases from J, the junction contained 16 bases not matched to a gene. In DNA form, the CDR3 reads TGTGCCAGCAGTTACCGTACGGGACAGGTCGCCTACAATGAGCAGTACTTC. It encodes CASSYRTGQVAYNEQYF.

This clonotype was seen at least ten times. The chain has TRBV7-2 and TRBJ2-3; D may be TRBD1 or TRBD2 (5 bases each). This CDR3 has 17 residues. The germline V gene has CDR1 SGHTA and CDR2 FQGNSA. Trimming pared 0 bases from V and 1 base from J, leaving 14 bases between. The CDR3 loop is CASSLAGFRGGTDTQYF. The CDR3 DNA follows: TGTGCCAGCAGCTTAGCGGGGTTTAGAGGGGGCACAGATACGCAGTATTTT.

The chain recombines TRBV7-2 with TRBJ1-2; 8 nucleotides line up with TRBD1. Germline CDR1 and CDR2: SGHTA and FQGNSA. CDR3 size: 16 residues. The V segment lost 2 bases and the J segment 4 bases; nucleotides outside the gene matches: 9. The CDR3: CASSLIRGRPPYGYTF. The CDR3, as DNA: TGTGCCAGCAGCTTAATCAGGGGGCGCCCACCCTATGGCTACACCTTC.

With respect to this clonotype: A much larger clone differs by one base, so this may be a read error. The chain couples TRBV20-1 to TRBJ2-5; D call uncertain. The germline V gene has CDR1 DFQATT and CDR2 SNEGSKA (reference sequence). CDR3 length: 11 amino acids. This chain's CDR3 is CSARAQEAQYF. Written as DNA, the CDR3 is TGCAGTGCTCGAGCCCAAGAGGCCCAGTACTTC.

The chain employs TRBV11-2 and TRBJ2-6; D may be TRBD2 (6 bases). The CDR3 is 23 residues long. V dropped 1 base and J dropped 0 bases, with 28 bases sitting between them. Germline V gene sequence: CDR1 SGHAT, CDR2 FQNNGV. DNA of the CDR3: TGTGCCAGCAGCTTAGGTCCGACTAATACTAAAGCGGGCCGAAGCTCTGGGGCCAACGTCCTGACTTTC. It codes for CASSLGPTNTKAGRSSGANVLTF.

This clonotype was recorded many times. V usage is TRBV20-1 and J usage is TRBJ2-3; TRBD1 is a possible D gene (6 bases). The V gene's germline CDR1 is DFQATT and CDR2 SNEGSKA (reference sequence). This CDR3 is built from 17 residues. V was trimmed by 2 bases and J by 3 bases, leaving 21 bases between them. The CDR3, as DNA: TGCAGTGCTAGACCCCCCCCCAGGGGTAAAGGGACAGATACGCAGTATTTT. The encoded protein is CSARPPPRGKGTDTQYF.